This TCR beta chain was identified during a study of graft-versus-host responses after intestinal transplantation. Clones were sequenced by immunoSEQ multiplex PCR, and TCRdb holds only the in-frame ones, with some missing. The profile covers around 90,000 clones, with 85% to 95% appearing a single time and over 0.06% taken by the ten largest. The V segment lost 3 bases and the J segment 6 bases; nucleotides outside the gene matches: 6. This CDR3 has 15 amino acids. Per germline, CDR1 SGHDT and CDR2 YYEEEE. Details on this clone: Its target is unknown.

The sample in question was unstimulated CD8+ T cells sorted from spleen or lymph node cells, obtained before transplant. This receptor was obtained from a human donor who was the organ donor for an intestinal transplant. This rearrangement joins TRBV5-6 to TRBJ2-1; 10 bases are a match to TRBD2. The CDR3 is CASSSLAGGGNEQFF. DNA for the CDR3: TGTGCCAGCAGCTCTTTAGCGGGAGGCGGCAATGAGCAGTTCTTC. The variable domain in full, with the rest retrieved from reference TRBV5-6 and TRBJ2-1, is DAGVTQSPTHLIKTRGQQVTLRCSPKSGHDTVSWYQQALGQGPQFIFQYYEEEERQRGNFPDRFSGHQFPNYSSELNVNALLLGDSALYLCASSSLAGGGNEQFFGPGTRLTVL.